The 2 T cell receptor beta chains in this list originate from one sample, sequenced in a study of blood T cell repertoires in COVID-19. Measured with immunoSEQ multiplex PCR; TCRdb has only the in-frame clones, and not every one. The sample lists 40,000 or so clones; roughly 80% were seen once. The material sequenced was peripheral blood. The receptor set was obtained from a man in his sixties with COVID-19, enrolled during active disease.

The chain employs TRBV20-1 and TRBJ1-5; D unclear. Germline assignment: CDR1 DFQATT and CDR2 SNEGSKA (reference sequence). The CDR3 has 13 amino acids. The V end lost 3 bases, the J end lost 4 bases, and 10 bases lay between the germline ends. For the CDR3, the DNA is TGCAGTGCTAGTCACAGTACTAATCAGCCCCAGCATTTT. Its translation is CSASHSTNQPQHF.

This clone was observed a single time. The chain combines TRBV6-1 with TRBJ1-5; TRBD1 agrees at 9 bases. Germline CDR1 is MNHNS and CDR2 is SASEGT. CDR3 length: 18 amino acids. The ends lost 4 bases at V and 3 bases at J; junction bases unmatched: 13. In DNA form, the CDR3 reads TGTGCCAGCAGTGCTATACACCGGGACAGGGTCCTCAATCAGCCCCAGCATTTT. Translation gives CASSAIHRDRVLNQPQHF.